This T cell receptor (beta chain) was documented in a study of T cells in Graves' hyperthyroidism and ophthalmopathy. These patients, aged 18 to 65, had recently diagnosed hyperthyroidism lasting under 2 months. Source material for PBMCs was more than 7.5 ml fresh peripheral blood. RNA transcripts gave rise to amplified TCR beta CDR3 regions. A first-round RT-PCR of the TCR CDR3 used the HTBI primer set. TCRdb re-called the multiplex PCR reads through MiXCR, storing one row per CDR3 protein. The sample has over 500,000 distinct CDR3 sequences, roughly 15% seen once. The CDR3 length is 17 residues. Germline trimming cut 0 bases from V and 0 bases from J; bases unmatched to any gene: 5. Germline V gives CDR1 SEHNR, CDR2 FQNEAQ (reference sequence). Overall study findings and caveats: Expanded thyroid clonotypes (above 0.001) were mostly also found in blood. Stable hyperthyroidism was told apart from ophthalmopathy by a model built on 13 V-J features.

There are many counts of this clonotype. Its target is unknown. Sequenced input: blood. The sequence was obtained from a woman aged 35 to 49 with Graves' hyperthyroidism. The chain has TRBV7-9 and TRBJ2-3; 8 nucleotides agree with TRBD2. The CDR3 region is CASSLALTSESTDTQYF. CDR3 in DNA: TGTGCCAGCAGCTTAGCCCTGACTAGCGAAAGCACAGATACGCAGTATTTT.